This T cell receptor beta chain was identified in a study of cytotoxic CD8 clonotypes in ibrutinib-treated CLL. As for the study in general: In all, roughly twelve patients were relapsed/refractory, some 14 were treatment-naive and about 17 were IGHV unmutated.

Study-wide points: Clonality was elevated at ibrutinib response and had returned toward baseline at progression.

This table comes from immunoSEQ multiplex PCR, and its TCRdb copy is limited to in-frame clones, with some not included. The profile shows about 160,000 clones, approximately 84% of them singletons. For this clone: The antigen is undetermined.

The TCR originated in a human donor with chronic lymphocytic leukemia. The source was PBMCs, collected after 24 months of ibrutinib treatment.

The CDR3 spells CASSLWLLGSGSSYEQYF. The CDR3 DNA reads TGCGCCAGCAGCTTGTGGCTACTGGGGAGCGGGAGCTCCTACGAGCAGTACTTC. The chain links TRBV5-1 to TRBJ2-7, with 8 bases identical to TRBD2. V was clipped by 1 base and J by 0 bases; unmatched bases: 12. CDR1 is SGHRS, CDR2 YFSETQ, per germline. The CDR3 contains 18 residues.